This TCR beta chain was documented in a study of T-cell reconstitution after alpha-beta-depleted transplantation in children. Study-level findings and limits: For some patients, TCRbeta diversity was high at day 60 because of recipient T cells and thymic progenitors that survived. Once a year had passed after transplant, T-cell counts and diversity came mostly from newly produced T cells. Two months or so post-transplant, alpha-beta T cells reportedly derived from several hundred expanded graft clones.

Unique molecular identifiers were used to barcode this TCRbeta library. TCRdb used MiXCR to reprocess the PCR reads, holding one entry per CDR3 protein. The sample consists of a few hundred thousand distinct CDR3 sequences, 25% to 30% of them appearing once. This clonotype was seen a handful of times. The target antigen is unknown. Germline lookup yields CDR1 SGHRS and CDR2 YFSETQ. This CDR3 has 14 amino acids. With 1 base removed from V and 3 bases from J, the gap between germline ends came to 10 bases. The sequencing used PBMCs, collected before TCRalphabeta/CD19-depleted stem cell transplant. The chain carries TRBV5-1 and TRBJ2-5; D is uncertain. This TCR derives from a boy under two years old with Wiskott-Aldrich syndrome, due to receive a stem cell transplant. The DNA for the CDR3 is TGCGCCAGCAGCTTGTTTTTGGGGAAAGAGACCCAGTACTTC. Protein sequence: CASSLFLGKETQYF.